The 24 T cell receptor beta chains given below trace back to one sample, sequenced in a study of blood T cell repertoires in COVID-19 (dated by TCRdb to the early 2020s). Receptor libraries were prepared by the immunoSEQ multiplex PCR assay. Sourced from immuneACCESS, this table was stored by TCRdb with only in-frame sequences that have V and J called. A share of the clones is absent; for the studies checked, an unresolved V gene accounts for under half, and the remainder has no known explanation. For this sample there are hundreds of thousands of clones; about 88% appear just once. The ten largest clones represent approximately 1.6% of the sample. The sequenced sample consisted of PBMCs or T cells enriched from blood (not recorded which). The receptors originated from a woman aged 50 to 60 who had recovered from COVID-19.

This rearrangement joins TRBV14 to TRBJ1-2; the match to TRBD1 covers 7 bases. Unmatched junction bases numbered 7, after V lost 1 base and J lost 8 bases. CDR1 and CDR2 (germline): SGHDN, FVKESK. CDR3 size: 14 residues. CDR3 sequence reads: CASSQVSGGAGYTF. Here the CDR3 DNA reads TGTGCCAGCAGCCAAGTTTCAGGGGGAGCGGGCTACACCTTC. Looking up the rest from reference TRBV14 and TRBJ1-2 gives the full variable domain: EAGVTQFPSHSVIEKGQTVTLRCDPISGHDNLYWYRRVMGKEIKFLLHFVKESKQDESGMPNNRFLAERTGGTYSTLKVQPAELEDSGVYFCASSQVSGGAGYTFGSGTRLTVV.

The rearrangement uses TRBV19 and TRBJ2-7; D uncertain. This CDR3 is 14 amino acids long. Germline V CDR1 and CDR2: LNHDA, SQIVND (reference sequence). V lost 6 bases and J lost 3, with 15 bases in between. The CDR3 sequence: CASSYKDEDYEQYF. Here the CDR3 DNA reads TGTGCCAGTAGCTACAAGGATGAGGACTACGAGCAGTACTTC.

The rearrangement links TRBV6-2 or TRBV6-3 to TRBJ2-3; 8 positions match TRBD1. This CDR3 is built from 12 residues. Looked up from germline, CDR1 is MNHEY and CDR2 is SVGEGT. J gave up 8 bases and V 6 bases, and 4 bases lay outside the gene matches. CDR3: CASSQGAGTQYF. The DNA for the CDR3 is TGTGCCAGCAGCCAGGGGGCGGGTACGCAGTATTTT.

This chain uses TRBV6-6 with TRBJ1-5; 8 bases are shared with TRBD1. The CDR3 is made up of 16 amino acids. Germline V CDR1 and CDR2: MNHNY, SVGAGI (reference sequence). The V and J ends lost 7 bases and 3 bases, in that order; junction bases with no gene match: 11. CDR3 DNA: TGTGCCAGCAACCAGGGCAGGGGGCTGGTCAATCAGCCCCAGCATTTT. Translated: CASNQGRGLVNQPQHF.

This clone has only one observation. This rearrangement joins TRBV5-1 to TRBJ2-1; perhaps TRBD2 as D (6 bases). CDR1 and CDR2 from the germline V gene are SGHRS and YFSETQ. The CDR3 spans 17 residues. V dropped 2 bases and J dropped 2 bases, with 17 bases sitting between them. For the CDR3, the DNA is TGCGCCAGCAGCTTTAACGGGCGGGATGGGGCCTACAATGAGCAGTTCTTC. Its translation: CASSFNGRDGAYNEQFF.

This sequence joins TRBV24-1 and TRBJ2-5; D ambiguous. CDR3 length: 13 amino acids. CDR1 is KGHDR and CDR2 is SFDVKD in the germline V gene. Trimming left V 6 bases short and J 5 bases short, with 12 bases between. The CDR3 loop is CATSRQDGETQYF. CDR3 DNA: TGTGCCACCAGTCGTCAAGACGGGGAGACCCAGTACTTC.

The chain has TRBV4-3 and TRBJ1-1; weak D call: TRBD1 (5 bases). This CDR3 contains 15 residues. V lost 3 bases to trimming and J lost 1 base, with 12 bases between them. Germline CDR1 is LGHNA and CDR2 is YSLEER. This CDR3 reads CASSQKGIGNTEAFF. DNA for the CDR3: TGCGCCAGCAGCCAGAAGGGGATAGGGAACACTGAAGCTTTCTTT.

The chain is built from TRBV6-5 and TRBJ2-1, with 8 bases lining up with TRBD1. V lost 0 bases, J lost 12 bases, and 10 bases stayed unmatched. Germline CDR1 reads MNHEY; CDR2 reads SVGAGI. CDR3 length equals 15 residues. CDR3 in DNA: TGTGCCAGCAGTTACTCTGGGACAGGCCCATATGGGCAGTTCTTC. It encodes CASSYSGTGPYGQFF.

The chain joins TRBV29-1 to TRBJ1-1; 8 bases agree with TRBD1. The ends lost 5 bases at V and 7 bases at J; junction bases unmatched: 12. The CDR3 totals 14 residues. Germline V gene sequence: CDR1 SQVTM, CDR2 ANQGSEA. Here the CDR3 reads CSVTFRGPNHEAFF. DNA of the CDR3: TGCAGCGTTACGTTCAGGGGGCCAAACCATGAAGCTTTCTTT.

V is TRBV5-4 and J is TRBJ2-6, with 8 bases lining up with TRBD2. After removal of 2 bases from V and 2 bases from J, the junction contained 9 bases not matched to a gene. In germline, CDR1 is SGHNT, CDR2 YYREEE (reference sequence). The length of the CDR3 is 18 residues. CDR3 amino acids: CASSFNLAGGPGANVLTF. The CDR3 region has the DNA TGTGCCAGCAGCTTCAATCTAGCGGGTGGCCCTGGGGCCAACGTCCTGACTTTC.

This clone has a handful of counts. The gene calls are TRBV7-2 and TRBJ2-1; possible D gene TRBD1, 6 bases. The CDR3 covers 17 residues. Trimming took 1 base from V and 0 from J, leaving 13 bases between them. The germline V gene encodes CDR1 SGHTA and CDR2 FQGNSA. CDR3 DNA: TGTGCCAGCAGCTTAGGTGGACAGCGGAGCTCCTACAATGAGCAGTTCTTC. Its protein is CASSLGGQRSSYNEQFF.

The CDR3 is CASSLDSRVEAFF. The CDR3 DNA reads TGCGCCAGCAGCTTGGACTCCCGAGTAGAAGCTTTCTTT. The chain employs TRBV5-1 and TRBJ1-1; D remains ambiguous. This CDR3 is built from 13 residues. V lost 0 bases, J lost 8 bases, and 11 bases lay in between. The germline V gene has CDR1 SGHRS and CDR2 YFSETQ.

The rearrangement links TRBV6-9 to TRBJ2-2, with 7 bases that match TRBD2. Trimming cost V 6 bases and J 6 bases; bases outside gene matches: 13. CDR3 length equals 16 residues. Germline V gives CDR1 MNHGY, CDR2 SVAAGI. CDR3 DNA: TGTGCCAGCAGCCATTGGGGGGGAGGGACTGCCGGGGAGCTGTTTTTT. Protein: CASSHWGGGTAGELFF.

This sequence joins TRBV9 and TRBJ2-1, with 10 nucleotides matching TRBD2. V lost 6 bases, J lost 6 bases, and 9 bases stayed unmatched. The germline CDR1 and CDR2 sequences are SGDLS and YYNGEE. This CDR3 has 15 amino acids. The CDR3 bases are TGTGCCAGCAAGCCTCTAGCGGGAGTGAGCAATGAGCAGTTCTTC. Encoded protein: CASKPLAGVSNEQFF.

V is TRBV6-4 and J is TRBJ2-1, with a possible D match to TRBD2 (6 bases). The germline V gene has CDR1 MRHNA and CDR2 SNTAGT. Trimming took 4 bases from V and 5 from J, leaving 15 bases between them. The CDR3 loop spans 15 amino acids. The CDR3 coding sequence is TGTGCCAGCAGTGCCTCGGGAGATCCGAACAATGAGCAGTTCTTC. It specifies CASSASGDPNNEQFF.

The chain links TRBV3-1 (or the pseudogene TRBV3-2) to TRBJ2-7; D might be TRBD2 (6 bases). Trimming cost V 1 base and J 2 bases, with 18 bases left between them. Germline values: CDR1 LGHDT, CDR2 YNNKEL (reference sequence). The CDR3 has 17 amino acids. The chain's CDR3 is CASSQGGTAGFAYEQYF. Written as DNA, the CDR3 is TGTGCCAGCAGCCAAGGGGGGACTGCGGGGTTTGCCTACGAGCAGTACTTC.

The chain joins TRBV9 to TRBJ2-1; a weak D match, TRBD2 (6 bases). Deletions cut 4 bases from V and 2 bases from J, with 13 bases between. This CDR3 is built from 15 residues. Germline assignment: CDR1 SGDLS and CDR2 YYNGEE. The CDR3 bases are TGTGCCAGCAGCACCAGGGAGGCCACCTACAATGAGCAGTTCTTC. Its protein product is CASSTREATYNEQFF. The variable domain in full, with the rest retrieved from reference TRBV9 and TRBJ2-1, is DSGVTQTPKHLITATGQRVTLRCSPRSGDLSVYWYQQSLDQGLQFLIQYYNGEERAKGNILERFSAQQFPDLHSELNLSSLELGDSALYFCASSTREATYNEQFFGPGTRLTVL.

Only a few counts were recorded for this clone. The DNA of the CDR3 is TGTGCCAGCACAATAGCGAATCAGCCCCAGCATTTT. It specifies CASTIANQPQHF. The V call is TRBV28, the J call TRBJ1-5; D is ambiguous. V was trimmed by 7 bases and J by 4 bases, leaving 8 bases between them. The germline V gene has CDR1 MDHEN and CDR2 SYDVKM. The CDR3 covers 12 residues.

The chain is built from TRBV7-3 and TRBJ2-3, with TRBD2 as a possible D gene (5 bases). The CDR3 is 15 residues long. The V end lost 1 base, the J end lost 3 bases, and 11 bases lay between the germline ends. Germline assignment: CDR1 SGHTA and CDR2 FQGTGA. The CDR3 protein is CASSLSPGWTDTQYF. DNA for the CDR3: TGTGCCAGCAGCTTAAGTCCGGGGTGGACAGATACGCAGTATTTT.

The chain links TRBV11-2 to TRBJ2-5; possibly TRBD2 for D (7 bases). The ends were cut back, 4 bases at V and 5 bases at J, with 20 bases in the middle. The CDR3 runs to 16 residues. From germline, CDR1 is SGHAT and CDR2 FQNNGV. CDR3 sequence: CASSYTGGRSSETQYF. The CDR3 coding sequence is TGTGCCAGCAGCTATACGGGGGGCAGATCCTCGGAGACCCAGTACTTC.

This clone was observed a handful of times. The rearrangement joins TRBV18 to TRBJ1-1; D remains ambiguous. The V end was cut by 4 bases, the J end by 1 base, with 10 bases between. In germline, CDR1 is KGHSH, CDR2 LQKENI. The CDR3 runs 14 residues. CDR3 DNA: TGTGCCAGCTCACTCGACGAGGGGAACACTGAAGCTTTCTTT. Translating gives CASSLDEGNTEAFF. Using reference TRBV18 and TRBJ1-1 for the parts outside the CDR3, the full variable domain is NAGVMQNPRHLVRRRGQEARLRCSPMKGHSHVYWYRQLPEEGLKFMVYLQKENIIDESGMPKERFSAEFPKEGPSILRIQQVVRGDSAAYFCASSLDEGNTEAFFGQGTRLTVV.

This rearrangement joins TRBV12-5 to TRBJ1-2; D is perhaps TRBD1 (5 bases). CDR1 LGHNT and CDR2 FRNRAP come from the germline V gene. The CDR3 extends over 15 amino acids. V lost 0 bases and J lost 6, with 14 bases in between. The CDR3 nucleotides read TGTGCTAGTGGTTTGGTACTTAGTCGGGGGGATGGCTACACCTTC. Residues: CASGLVLSRGDGYTF.

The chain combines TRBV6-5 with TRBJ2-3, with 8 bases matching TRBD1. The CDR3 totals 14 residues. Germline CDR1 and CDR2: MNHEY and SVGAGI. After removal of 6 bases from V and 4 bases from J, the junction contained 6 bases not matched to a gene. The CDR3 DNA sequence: TGTGCCAGCAGGGGAAACAGGGGGTCAGATACGCAGTATTTT. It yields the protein CASRGNRGSDTQYF.

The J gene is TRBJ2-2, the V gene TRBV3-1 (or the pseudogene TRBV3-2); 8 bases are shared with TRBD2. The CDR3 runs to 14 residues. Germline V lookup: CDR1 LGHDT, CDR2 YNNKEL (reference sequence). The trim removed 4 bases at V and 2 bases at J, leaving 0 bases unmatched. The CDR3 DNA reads TGTGCCAGCAGCCTAGCGGGAAACACCGGGGAGCTGTTTTTT. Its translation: CASSLAGNTGELFF.